This TCR beta chain stems from a study of blood T cell repertoires in COVID-19 (dated by TCRdb to 2019 to 2021). Context from the whole study: Samples from collaborators originated in the United States, Italy and Spain and spanned both the acute and convalescent phases of COVID-19. The prospective study material was composed of cDNA or gDNA derived from T cells, B-cell-depleted T cells, or PBMCs. The dataset comprised deeply sampled blood TCRbeta repertoires from subjects exposed to, actively infected with, or recovered from COVID-19. The repertoires were released in a freely available public database meant as a resource for research on the immune response to SARS-CoV-2. The samples were drawn from two sources: the first 160 participants of the ongoing ImmuneRACE study, and 1,000 to 1,500 subjects contributed by 6 global collaborators. The sample metadata nearly always contained a de-identified subject ID, COVID-19 status, age in years and sex. Where available, HLA class I and class II types were obtained from metadata supplied by the sample provider rather than from assay-based typing.

On the study overall, not on this receptor specifically: The quantity of clinical and demographic metadata differed by source and by participant and was supplied without curation.

This clone was counted between two and nine times. The clone's antigen remains unknown. Per-nucleotide qualities are absent, and no much larger clonotype sits a single base away. The immunoSEQ Assay, a bias-controlled multiplex PCR, was used to amplify TCRbeta CDR3 regions from genomic DNA. The paper's data handling went like this. Nucleated cell counts per sample were estimated from amplification of reference gene primers within the assay. To quantify the absolute abundance of each unique TCRbeta CDR3 rearrangement, sequence reads were collapsed and filtered. Productive Simpson clonality was computed per sample as the square root of Simpson's diversity index over productive rearrangements. TCRdb limited this immuneACCESS table to in-frame rearrangements with V and J called. A share of clones is missing; checked studies link under half to unresolved V genes, and the rest is unexplained. That table furnishes V, J and clone size, whereas the DNA furnished D and trimming. The sample yields roughly 92,000 clones; roughly 84% were counted once. The ten largest clonotypes hold 4.5% to 6% of the sample.

In the germline V gene, CDR1 corresponds to MNHEY and CDR2 to SVGEGT. V sheds 1 base and J sheds 7 bases, leaving 11 bases between their ends. Taken from cysteine to phenylalanine, the CDR3 has 14 residues. The DNA shown is the 42-base CDR3, in frame from base 1. Collaborating institutions collected whole blood in K2EDTA tubes following their own protocols. Collaborator samples were shipped for TCRbeta analysis as frozen whole blood, isolated PBMCs, or DNA extracted from either sample type. Sequencing used peripheral blood. This TCR came from a woman of 80 years or more with acute or convalescent COVID-19. The sequence links TRBV6-2 or TRBV6-3 to TRBJ2-1; the D gene is not confidently resolved. Here is the DNA: TGTGCCAGCAGTTACTTGGGCCTGGTGAATGAGCAGTTCTTC. It encodes CASSYLGLVNEQFF.